This TCR beta chain was sequenced in a study of blood T cell dynamics during melanoma immunotherapy. Overall study context: Patients with metastatic melanoma got pembrolizumab or nivolumab-ipilimumab as first-line care. Notes on the study in general: Unlike progressors, later disease-control patients had W3 repertoires gaining clonality or diversity.

Regarding this clone: What it binds is not known.

The CDR3 covers 14 residues. Germline-derived CDR1 and CDR2 are LNHDA and SQIVND (reference sequence). The V gene lost 5 bases and the J gene lost 4 bases, with 11 bases spanning the gap. Each bulk PBMC sample had roughly 350 ng DNA loaded. TCRdb keeps only in-frame clones here, not all; method: immunoSEQ multiplex PCR. The sample holds approximately 4,700 clones, about four fifths seen once. The time point: week 3, after first cycle of checkpoint inhibitor. No patient had earlier systemic cancer treatment, concurrent immunosuppressants, or another active cancer. The input for sequencing was blood, taken from a patient treated with checkpoint blockade. The source of this sequence is a human donor with melanoma. The J gene is TRBJ2-2, the V gene TRBV19, with a weak D call TRBD2 (6 bases). CDR3 in amino acids: CASSGGMGTGELFF. CDR3 sequence (DNA): TGTGCCAGTAGTGGAGGGATGGGCACCGGGGAGCTGTTTTTT.